The clone carrying this T cell receptor beta chain appeared a single time. Its specificity is unknown. The data are from a study of cytomegalovirus exposure and HLA in healthy donors. V was trimmed by 5 bases and J by 1 base, leaving 11 bases between them. Per the germline V gene, CDR1 is LNHDA and CDR2 is SQIVND (reference sequence). The CDR3 sequence is 14 residues long. The PCR was carried out with 60 Vbeta primers and 13 Jbeta primers. Clones were sequenced by immunoSEQ multiplex PCR, and TCRdb holds only the in-frame ones, with some missing. Among 250,000 to 350,000 clones listed, 70% to 90% were seen once. Findings of the study overall: Links to common viral pathogens appeared, in a later analysis, for several of the most significant clusters. Immune exposure information comprised only CMV serostatus. The presence/absence work took it that sequencing depth was about the same across donors.

Material: PBMCs. The sequence was obtained from a woman between 18 and 29 years old in good health and CMV-seronegative. The chain joins TRBV19 to TRBJ1-1, with D possibly being TRBD1 (5 bases). CDR3 sequence reads: CASSRGLGNTEAFF. The CDR3 DNA follows: TGTGCCAGTAGTCGGGGGTTAGGGAACACTGAAGCTTTCTTT.